This TCR beta chain was identified during a study of CD8+ T cells in alopecia areata. General study points: In lesional scalp, particularly from alopecia totalis/universalis, clonality was higher than in normal scalp. In blood and scalp, many expanded lesional clones persisted during tofacitinib. Scalp clonality and expanded CD8+ clones among the top 100 fell significantly with tofacitinib.

Treatment meaning: oral pan-JAK inhibitor, 5-10 mg twice daily. Sorted out of PBMCs were CD4+ T cells and CD8+ T cells. RNA extraction and reverse transcription yielded cDNA as sequencing template. Sequencing used immunoSEQ multiplex PCR; TCRdb keeps in-frame clones, though not all of them. The data hold over 60,000 clones, with 40% to 55% observed a single time. Worth noting for this clone: Its antigen is unknown. Other DNA sequences in the same sample also yield this CDR3.

Sequencing used CD8+ T cells sorted from blood, obtained at approximately week 36, from a patient treated with tofacitinib. This receptor was obtained from a human donor with alopecia areata.

The CDR3, as DNA: TGTGCCTGGAGTGTGGGCTCTGGGGCCAACGTCCTGACTTTC. Translating it yields CAWSVGSGANVLTF. The chain employs TRBV30 and TRBJ2-6; the D is unclear. The CDR3 has 14 amino acids. From germline, CDR1 is GTSNPN and CDR2 SVGIG (reference sequence). Trimming removed 0 bases from V and 0 bases from J, with 3 bases in between.